One and the same sample provided the 7 T cell receptor beta chains below, sequenced in a study of T cell changes during pregnancy in multiple sclerosis (dated by TCRdb to the late 2010s). Libraries were built with the immunoSEQ multiplex PCR assay. The immuneACCESS repertoire file appears here via TCRdb, limited to in-frame rearrangements. These files lack a portion of the clones; in checked studies, under half of the deficit traces to unresolved V genes, and the cause of the others is not known. A total of about 41,000 clones appear in this sample, about 89% of them only once. About 0.61% of the sample belongs to the ten largest clones. The sample consisted of CD4+ T cells from peripheral blood mononuclear cells, taken in the first trimester of pregnancy. These receptors all stem from a female donor with multiple sclerosis, enrolled in a pregnancy study.

V gene TRBV7-9 combines with J gene TRBJ2-7, with 12 nucleotides matching TRBD1. CDR1 is SEHNR and CDR2 is FQNEAQ in the germline V gene (reference sequence). The ends lost 6 bases at V and 4 bases at J; junction bases unmatched: 13. CDR3 size: 17 residues. CDR3 residues: CASSQGTGGLFGYEQYF. The CDR3 DNA reads as TGTGCCAGCAGTCAAGGGACAGGGGGCTTATTTGGATACGAGCAGTACTTC.

The chain has TRBV27 and TRBJ1-5; 8 bases line up with TRBD1. V was pared by 5 bases and J by 2 bases, with 8 bases of the junction left unmatched. The CDR3 is 16 residues long. Per germline, CDR1 MNHEY and CDR2 SMNVEV (reference sequence). CDR3 loop: CASSNQGAFGNQPQHF. In DNA, the CDR3 is TGTGCCAGCAGTAACCAGGGGGCTTTTGGCAATCAGCCCCAGCATTTT.

This chain uses TRBV2 with TRBJ1-1; D may be TRBD1 (5 bases). CDR3 length: 14 amino acids. Per the germline V gene, CDR1 is SNHLY and CDR2 is FYNNEI. Trimming pared 0 bases from V and 5 bases from J, leaving 10 bases between. CDR3 DNA sequence: TGTGCCAGCAGTGAAGCGGGGGGGGGAACTGAAGCTTTCTTT. This translates into CASSEAGGGTEAFF.

V and J are TRBV27 and TRBJ2-5, with D uncertain. Looked up from germline, CDR1 is MNHEY and CDR2 is SMNVEV (reference sequence). The V and J ends lost 5 bases and 5 bases respectively, with 18 bases between them. This CDR3 is 15 amino acids long. Here the CDR3 DNA reads TGTGCCAGCAGTCCGCGCGCCTCACCCTTTGAGACCCAGTACTTC. It encodes CASSPRASPFETQYF.

This chain uses TRBV5-4 with TRBJ1-1; no firm D call. Trimming removed 4 bases from V and 0 bases from J, with 10 bases in between. Germline values: CDR1 SGHNT, CDR2 YYREEE (reference sequence). The CDR3 is 14 residues long. The CDR3 spells CASSNGGMNTEAFF. The CDR3 DNA follows: TGTGCCAGCAGCAACGGAGGGATGAACACTGAAGCTTTCTTT.

The CDR3 coding sequence is TGTGCCAGCAGTCAGGGAGGGCCTGCAACTAATGAAAAACTGTTTTTT. This gives the protein CASSQGGPATNEKLFF. The chain has TRBV28 and TRBJ1-4; D is perhaps TRBD1 (5 bases). Per the germline V gene, CDR1 is MDHEN and CDR2 is SYDVKM. Trimming stripped 5 bases from V and 0 bases from J, with 13 bases between. The CDR3 covers 16 residues.

Here the CDR3 reads CASSYQGGNNSPLHF. CDR3 nucleotides: TGTGCCAGCAGTTACCAGGGGGGAAACAATTCACCCCTCCACTTT. The chain carries TRBV6-5 and TRBJ1-6, with 7 nucleotides matching TRBD1. The V gene end was trimmed by 2 bases and the J gene end by 7 bases; junction bases not matched to a gene: 5. Germline CDR1 MNHEY, CDR2 SVGAGI. This CDR3 comprises 15 residues.